The T cell receptor beta chain described here comes from a study of CD8 T cells in ankylosing spondylitis. TCRdb redid the calling of the 5' RACE reads with MiXCR, one entry per CDR3 protein. The top ten clones hold less than 0.75% of a sample with about 250,000 distinct CDR3 sequences, 20% to 30% of them seen once. Whole-study findings and limits: Prior literature has documented some motif variants in synovial fluid and blood from reactive arthritis. Within ankylosing spondylitis blood, a TCR beta motif made up of under 10 highly homologous variants appeared to be characteristic. Clones linked to disease were reported to show significant enrichment in matched ankylosing spondylitis synovial fluid.

This clonotype came up many times. Its matching antigen is unknown. The receptor's source is a male donor with ankylosing spondylitis or in good health (not recorded which). Sequencing was carried out using blood, either unsorted or a sorted T cell fraction (not recorded which).

The CDR3 spells CAISVAPAGDPETQYF. The CDR3 bases are TGTGCCATCAGTGTAGCCCCAGCGGGGGATCCGGAGACCCAGTACTTC. The chain employs TRBV10-3 and TRBJ2-5; 8 positions match TRBD2. The CDR3 loop spans 16 amino acids. The germline V gene encodes CDR1 ENHRY and CDR2 SYGVKD. Trimming at V came to 4 bases and at J to 5 bases, leaving 12 bases not matched to a gene.